This T cell receptor (beta chain) derives from a study of CD8+CD57+ T cells in acquired aplastic anemia. Comments on this clonotype: Its target is not known.

TCR beta VDJ combinations and CDR3 sequences were profiled from genomic DNA. TCRdb passed the reads through MiXCR, listing each CDR3 protein once. The table shows approximately 40,000 distinct CDR3 sequences, with 63% occurring only once. V was cut by 0 bases and J by 16 bases, with 18 bases left in between. Germline V lookup: CDR1 SQVTM, CDR2 ANQGSEA. CDR3 length: 13 amino acids. Study-wide results and limits: Sharing between patients and controls was observed for twenty-nine CD8+ CDR3 sequences.

Patients chosen for sequencing had shown CD8+CD57+ cell expansion by flow cytometry. Patients, without exception, had severe acquired aplastic anemia. The V gene is TRBV29-1, the J gene TRBJ1-4; unclear D gene. Sequences were obtained from sorted CD4+, CD8+, or CD8+CD57+ T cells (not recorded which) from PBMCs. This TCR was sampled from a human donor with aplastic anemia. In DNA form, the CDR3 reads TGCAGCGTTGAAGACGGCCCGGGATTAGGAGAGTTTTTT. It codes for CSVEDGPGLGEFF. Complete variable domain (other parts from reference TRBV29-1 and TRBJ1-4): SAVISQKPSRDICQRGTSLTIQCQVDSQVTMMFWYRQQPGQSLTLIATANQGSEATYESGFVIDKFPISRPNLTFSTLTVSNMSPEDSSIYLCSVEDGPGLGEFFGSGTQLSVL.